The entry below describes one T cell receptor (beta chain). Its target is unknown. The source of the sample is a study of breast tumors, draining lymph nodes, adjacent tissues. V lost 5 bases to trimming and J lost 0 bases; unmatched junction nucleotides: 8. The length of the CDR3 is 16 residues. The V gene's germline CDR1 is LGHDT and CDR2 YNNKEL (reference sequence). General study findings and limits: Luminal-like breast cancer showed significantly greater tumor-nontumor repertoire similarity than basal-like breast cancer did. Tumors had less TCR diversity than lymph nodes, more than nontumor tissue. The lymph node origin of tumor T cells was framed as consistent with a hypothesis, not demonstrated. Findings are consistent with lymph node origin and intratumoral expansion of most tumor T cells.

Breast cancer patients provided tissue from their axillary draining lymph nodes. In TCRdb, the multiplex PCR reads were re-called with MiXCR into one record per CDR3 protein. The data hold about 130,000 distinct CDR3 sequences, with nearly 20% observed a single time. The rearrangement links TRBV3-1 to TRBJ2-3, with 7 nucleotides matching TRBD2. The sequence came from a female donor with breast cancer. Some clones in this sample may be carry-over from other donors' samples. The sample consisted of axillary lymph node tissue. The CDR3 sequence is CASSYERGPSTDTQYF. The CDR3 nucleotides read TGTGCCAGCAGCTACGAGCGGGGCCCTAGCACAGATACGCAGTATTTT.